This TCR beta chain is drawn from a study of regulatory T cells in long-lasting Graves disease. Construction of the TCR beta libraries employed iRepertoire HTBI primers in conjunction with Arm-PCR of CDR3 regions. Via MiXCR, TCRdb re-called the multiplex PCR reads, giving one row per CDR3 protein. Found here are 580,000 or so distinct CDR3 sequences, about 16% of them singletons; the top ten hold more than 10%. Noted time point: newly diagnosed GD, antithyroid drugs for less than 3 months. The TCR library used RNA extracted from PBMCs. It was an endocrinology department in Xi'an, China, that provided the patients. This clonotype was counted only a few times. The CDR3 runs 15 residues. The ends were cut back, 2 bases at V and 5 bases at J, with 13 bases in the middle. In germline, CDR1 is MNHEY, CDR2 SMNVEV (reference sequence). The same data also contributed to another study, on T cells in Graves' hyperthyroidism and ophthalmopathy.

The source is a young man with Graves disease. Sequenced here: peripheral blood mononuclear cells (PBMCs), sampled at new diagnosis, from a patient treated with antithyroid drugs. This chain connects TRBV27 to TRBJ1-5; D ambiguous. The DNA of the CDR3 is TGTGCCAGCAGTTTAACGGTAGGTCTTGATCAGCCCCAGCATTTT. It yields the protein CASSLTVGLDQPQHF.